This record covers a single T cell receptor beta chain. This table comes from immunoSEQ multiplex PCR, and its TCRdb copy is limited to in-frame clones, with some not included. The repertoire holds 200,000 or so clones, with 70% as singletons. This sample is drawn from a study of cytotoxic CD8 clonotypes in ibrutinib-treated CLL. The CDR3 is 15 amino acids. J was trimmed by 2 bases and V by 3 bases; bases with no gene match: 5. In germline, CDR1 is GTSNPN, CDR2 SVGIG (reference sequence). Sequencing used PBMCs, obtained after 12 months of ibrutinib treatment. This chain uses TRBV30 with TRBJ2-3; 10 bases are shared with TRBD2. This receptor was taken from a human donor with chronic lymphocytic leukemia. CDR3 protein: CAWSKGLAFTDTQYF. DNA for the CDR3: TGTGCCTGGAGCAAGGGACTAGCGTTCACAGATACGCAGTATTTT.